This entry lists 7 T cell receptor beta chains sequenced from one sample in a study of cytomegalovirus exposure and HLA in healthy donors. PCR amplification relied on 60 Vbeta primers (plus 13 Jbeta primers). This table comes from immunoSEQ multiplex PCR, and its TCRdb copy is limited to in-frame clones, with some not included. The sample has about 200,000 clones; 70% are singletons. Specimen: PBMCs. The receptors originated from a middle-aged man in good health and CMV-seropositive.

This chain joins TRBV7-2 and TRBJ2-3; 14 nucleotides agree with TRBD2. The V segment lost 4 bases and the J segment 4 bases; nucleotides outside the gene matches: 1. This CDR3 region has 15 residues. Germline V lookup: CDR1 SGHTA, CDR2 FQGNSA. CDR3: CASSSGLAGADTQYF. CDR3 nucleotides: TGTGCCAGCAGCTCGGGACTAGCGGGGGCAGATACGCAGTATTTT.

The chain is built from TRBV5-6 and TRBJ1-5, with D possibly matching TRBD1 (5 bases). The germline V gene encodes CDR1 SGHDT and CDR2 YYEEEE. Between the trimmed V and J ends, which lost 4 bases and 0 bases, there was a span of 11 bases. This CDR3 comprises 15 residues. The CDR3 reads CASSIQGFSNQPQHF. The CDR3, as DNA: TGTGCCAGCAGCATTCAGGGTTTTAGCAATCAGCCCCAGCATTTT. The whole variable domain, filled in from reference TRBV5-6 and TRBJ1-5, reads DAGVTQSPTHLIKTRGQQVTLRCSPKSGHDTVSWYQQALGQGPQFIFQYYEEEERQRGNFPDRFSGHQFPNYSSELNVNALLLGDSALYLCASSIQGFSNQPQHFGDGTRLSIL.

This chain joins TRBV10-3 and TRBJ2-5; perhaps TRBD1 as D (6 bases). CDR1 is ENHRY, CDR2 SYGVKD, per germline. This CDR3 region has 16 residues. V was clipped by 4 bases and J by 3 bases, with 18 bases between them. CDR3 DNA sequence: TGTGCCATCAGTGCATTGGAAGGGGCAGGGGAAGAGACCCAGTACTTC. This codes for CAISALEGAGEETQYF.

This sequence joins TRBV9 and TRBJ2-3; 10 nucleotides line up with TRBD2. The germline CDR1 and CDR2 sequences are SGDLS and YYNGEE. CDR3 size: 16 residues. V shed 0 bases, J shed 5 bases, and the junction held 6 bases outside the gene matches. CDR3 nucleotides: TGTGCCAGCAGCGTAGAACCAGCGGGGGGGCAAGATACGCAGTATTTT. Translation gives CASSVEPAGGQDTQYF.

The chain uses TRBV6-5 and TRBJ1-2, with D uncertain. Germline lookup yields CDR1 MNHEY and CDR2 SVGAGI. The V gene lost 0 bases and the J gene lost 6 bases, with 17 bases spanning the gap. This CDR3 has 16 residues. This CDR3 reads CASSYSRPVSGDGYTF. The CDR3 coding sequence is TGTGCCAGCAGTTACTCACGTCCGGTCTCCGGGGATGGCTACACCTTC.

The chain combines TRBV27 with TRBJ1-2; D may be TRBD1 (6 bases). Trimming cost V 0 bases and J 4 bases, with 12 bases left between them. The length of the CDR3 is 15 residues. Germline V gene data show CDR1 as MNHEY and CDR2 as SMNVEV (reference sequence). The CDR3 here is CASSLSRVGGYGYTF. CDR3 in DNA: TGTGCCAGCAGTTTATCACGGGTAGGGGGCTATGGCTACACCTTC.

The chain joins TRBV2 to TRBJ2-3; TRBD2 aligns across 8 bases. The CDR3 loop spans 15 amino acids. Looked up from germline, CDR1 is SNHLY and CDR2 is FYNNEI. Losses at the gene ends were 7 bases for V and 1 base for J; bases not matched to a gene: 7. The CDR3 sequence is CASKVRRGGTDTQYF. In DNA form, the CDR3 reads TGTGCCAGCAAAGTAAGGCGGGGGGGCACAGATACGCAGTATTTT.